This T cell receptor (beta chain) derives from a study of post-analysis software for immune sequencing data. Overall study findings and caveats: When patients were compared with controls, about five TRBV segments were more frequent, TRBV5-6, TRBV5-1 and TRBV20-1 among them. When compared against controls, multiple sclerosis patients showed significantly lower normalized Chao1 diversity.

Unique molecular identifiers featured in each of the TCR beta cDNA libraries. Between about 0.95 and 11 million T cells gave rise to a few hundred thousand cDNA molecules. TCRdb processed the PCR reads anew with MiXCR; each CDR3 protein has one entry. The table has hundreds of thousands of distinct CDR3 sequences, 30% seen once; the top ten hold around 0.56%. Germline V CDR1 and CDR2: SGHAT, FQNNGV. The CDR3 extends over 14 amino acids. With respect to this clonotype: Its antigen remains unknown.

This chain joins TRBV11-2 and TRBJ2-7; D may correspond to TRBD1 or TRBD2 (6 bases each). The end of the DNA fits TRBJ2-5 better, so the J call may be wrong. This TCR was sampled from a girl aged 5-17 years with multiple sclerosis. The sample consisted of blood. The CDR3 DNA is TGTGCCAGCAACGGACGGGGGCTTAGGGAGACCCAGTACTTC. Translated: CASNGRGLRETQYF.